This T cell receptor beta chain comes out of a study of blood T cell repertoires in COVID-19. Study overall: Whether acute or convalescent, the COVID-19 samples came from the United States, Italy and Spain.

The CDR3 runs to 16 residues. Trimming shortened V by 7 bases and J by 3 bases, and 19 bases separated the two germline ends. Germline CDR1 and CDR2: MNHEY and SMNVEV (reference sequence). The repertoire was sequenced with immunoSEQ multiplex PCR; TCRdb's copy has only in-frame clones and lacks some. The sample records about 250,000 clones, about 85% being singletons. This clone was recorded only once. Across 20 to 25 US areas, participants ranged in age from about 18 to 90 years. The source material was PBMCs or T cells enriched from blood (not recorded which). The clonotype comes from a woman aged 45 to 65 who had been exposed to COVID-19. V usage is TRBV27 and J usage is TRBJ2-1, with TRBD2 as a possible D gene (5 bases). The CDR3 bases are TGTGCCAGCATCCCAGGAGGCGGGTGGGGCTACAATGAGCAGTTCTTC. This encodes CASIPGGGWGYNEQFF.